A selection of T cell receptor beta chains follows, all from one sample in a study of CD8 T cells in Susac syndrome. TCRdb recomputed calls from the immunoSEQ multiplex PCR reads with MiXCR, one row per CDR3 protein. Among some 99,000 distinct CDR3 sequences, around 94% were seen once, and the ten largest hold around 0.33%. The sequenced material came from CD4+ T cells from PBMCs. These receptors originate from a human donor with Susac syndrome. CDR3s include the opening cysteine and the closing phenylalanine or tryptophan. The D gene is left open where the match is weak. Clone size is not always given. Where it is, it says once, few, many or a class for expanded clones.

d_call: NA; v_call: TRBV15; j_call: TRBJ2-5; clone_size: NA; cdr3_nt: TGTGCCACCAGCAGCCGGCACAGGGAAGAGACCCAGTACTTC; cdr3_aa: CATSSRHREETQYF
d_call: NA; v_call: TRBV6-5; j_call: TRBJ2-5; clone_size: NA; cdr3_nt: TGTGCCAGCGGTCGAGCCTCCCAAGAGACCCAGTACTTC; cdr3_aa: CASGRASQETQYF
d_call: NA; v_call: TRBV7-2; j_call: TRBJ2-5; clone_size: NA; cdr3_nt: TGTGCCAGCAGCCGCGGGGACGGGCAAGAGACCCAGTACTTC; cdr3_aa: CASSRGDGQETQYF
d_call: NA; v_call: TRBV7-2; j_call: TRBJ1-3; clone_size: NA; cdr3_nt: TGTGCCAGCAGACGGGACGCCGGAAACACCATATATTTT; cdr3_aa: CASRRDAGNTIYF
d_call: TRBD1; v_call: TRBV7-2; j_call: TRBJ2-3; clone_size: NA; cdr3_nt: TGTGCCAGCAGCGACAGGACAGGGGCAGATACGCAGTATTTT; cdr3_aa: CASSDRTGADTQYF
d_call: TRBD2; v_call: TRBV3-1; j_call: TRBJ2-5; clone_size: NA; cdr3_nt: TGTGCCAGCAGCCAAGAACTAGCGGGGAAAGAGACCCAGTACTTC; cdr3_aa: CASSQELAGKETQYF
d_call: NA; v_call: TRBV24-1; j_call: TRBJ1-1; clone_size: NA; cdr3_nt: TGTGCCACCAGTGATTTTCCGAACACTGAAGCTTTCTTT; cdr3_aa: CATSDFPNTEAFF
d_call: NA; v_call: TRBV2; j_call: TRBJ1-2; clone_size: once; cdr3_nt: TGTGCCAGCATCACGGATTACTATGGCTACACCTTC; cdr3_aa: CASITDYYGYTF
d_call: NA; v_call: TRBV18; j_call: TRBJ1-2; clone_size: NA; cdr3_nt: TGTGCCAGCTCACCATCCGAGAGGTCTGGCTACACCTTC; cdr3_aa: CASSPSERSGYTF
d_call: NA; v_call: TRBV30; j_call: TRBJ2-7; clone_size: NA; cdr3_nt: TGTGCCTGGGGACACTACGAGCAGTACTTC; cdr3_aa: CAWGHYEQYF
d_call: NA; v_call: TRBV19; j_call: TRBJ1-3; clone_size: NA; cdr3_nt: TGTGCCAGTACCGTCGGACAGCCGAGCTCTGGAAACACCATATATTTT; cdr3_aa: CASTVGQPSSGNTIYF
d_call: TRBD1; v_call: TRBV27; j_call: TRBJ1-1; clone_size: NA; cdr3_nt: TGTGCCAGCAGTCCGCGACAGGGAGGGAACACTGAAGCTTTCTTT; cdr3_aa: CASSPRQGGNTEAFF
d_call: TRBD1; v_call: TRBV28; j_call: TRBJ2-1; clone_size: NA; cdr3_nt: TGTGCCAGCAGTTCTACAAAGACAGGGGGCTCCTACAATGAGCAGTTCTTC; cdr3_aa: CASSSTKTGGSYNEQFF
d_call: NA; v_call: TRBV6-5; j_call: TRBJ2-5; clone_size: NA; cdr3_nt: TGTGCCAGCAGTTACAGGGAGGAGACCCAGTACTTC; cdr3_aa: CASSYREETQYF
d_call: NA; v_call: TRBV15; j_call: TRBJ2-1; clone_size: NA; cdr3_nt: TGTGCCACCAGCAGAGATGGGGGTAGAAATGAGCAGTTCTTC; cdr3_aa: CATSRDGGRNEQFF
d_call: TRBD1; v_call: TRBV15; j_call: TRBJ1-5; clone_size: NA; cdr3_nt: TGTGCCACCAGCAGAGCCGTTGAGACAGGGAAGGCCCTTAGCAATCAGCCCCAGCATTTT; cdr3_aa: CATSRAVETGKALSNQPQHF
d_call: NA; v_call: TRBV7-9; j_call: TRBJ1-1; clone_size: once; cdr3_nt: TGTGCCAGCACCAATGGGGAGAACACTGAAGCTTTCTTT; cdr3_aa: CASTNGENTEAFF
d_call: NA; v_call: TRBV5-4; j_call: TRBJ2-5; clone_size: NA; cdr3_nt: TGTGCCAGCAGCTTCGACTACAAGGCAGAGACCCAGTACTTC; cdr3_aa: CASSFDYKAETQYF
d_call: NA; v_call: TRBV6-2/TRBV6-3; j_call: TRBJ2-1; clone_size: NA; cdr3_nt: TGTGCCAGCAGTCCAGGTCGCGTTGAGCAGTTCTTC; cdr3_aa: CASSPGRVEQFF
d_call: NA; v_call: TRBV12-3/TRBV12-4; j_call: TRBJ1-1; clone_size: NA; cdr3_nt: TGTGCCAGCAGAGCGGAGCTTACTGAAGCTTTCTTT; cdr3_aa: CASRAELTEAFF
d_call: NA; v_call: TRBV28; j_call: TRBJ1-1; clone_size: NA; cdr3_nt: TGTGCCAGCAGTTTGCCGGGACTTCGGGCGACTGAAGCTTTCTTT; cdr3_aa: CASSLPGLRATEAFF
d_call: TRBD2; v_call: TRBV20-1; j_call: TRBJ2-1; clone_size: NA; cdr3_nt: TGCAGTGCTAGAGTCCCAGCGGGGGAGTACAATGAGCAGTTCTTC; cdr3_aa: CSARVPAGEYNEQFF